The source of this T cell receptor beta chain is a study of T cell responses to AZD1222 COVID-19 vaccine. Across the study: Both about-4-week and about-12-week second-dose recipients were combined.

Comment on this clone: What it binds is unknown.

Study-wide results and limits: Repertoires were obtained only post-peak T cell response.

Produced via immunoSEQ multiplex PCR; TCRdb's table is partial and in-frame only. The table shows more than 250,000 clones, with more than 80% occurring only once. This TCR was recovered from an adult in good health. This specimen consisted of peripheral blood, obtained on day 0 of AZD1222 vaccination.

CDR3 residues: CASSFPQTEQYF. The DNA of the CDR3 is TGTGCCAGCAGTTTCCCTCAGACCGAGCAGTACTTC. The rearrangement joins TRBV12-3 or TRBV12-4 to TRBJ2-7; D is uncertain. The length of the CDR3 is 12 residues. Trimming left V 3 bases short and J 6 bases short, with 9 bases between.